Below are 29 T cell receptor beta chains sequenced from a single sample in a study of T cell repertoires in cytomegalovirus infection. Using its own MiXCR run on the reads, TCRdb lists one record per CDR3 protein. In the table there are a few hundred thousand distinct CDR3 sequences, approximately 10% of which are singletons. The sequencing input was PBMCs. The receptors derive from a human donor in good health (CMV status not recorded). Some clones in this sample may be carry-over from other donors' samples.

The chain carries TRBV25-1 and TRBJ1-1; 8 positions match TRBD1. CDR3 length equals 14 residues. The V gene end was trimmed by 7 bases and the J gene end by 0 bases; junction bases not matched to a gene: 4. Germline V gene data show CDR1 as MGHDK and CDR2 as SYGVNS. CDR3 in DNA: TGTGCCAGCAAGGGGGACAGGATGAACACTGAAGCTTTCTTT. Translation: CASKGDRMNTEAFF.

With respect to this clonotype: The junction and the germline gene differ at one end; a read error may be behind it. The chain has TRBV7-3 and TRBJ1-2; perhaps TRBD1 as D (5 bases). Germline CDR1 and CDR2: SGHTA and FQGTGA. This CDR3 is built from 16 residues. The CDR3 loop is CASSDPTGIGDDGYTF. DNA for the CDR3: TGTGCCAGCAGCGATCCAACCGGGATAGGGGACGATGGCTACACTTTC. Full variable domain (rest looked up from reference TRBV7-3 and TRBJ1-2): GAGVSQTPSNKVTEKGKYVELRCDPISGHTALYWYRQSLGQGPEFLIYFQGTGAADDSGLPNDRFFAVRPEGSVSTLKIQRTERGDSAVYLCASSDPTGIGDDGYTFGSGTRLTVV.

In its sample, this clonotype was seen many times. J is TRBJ2-1 and V is TRBV7-6, with D perhaps TRBD1 or TRBD2 (6 bases each). Trimming cost V 5 bases and J 15 bases, with 26 bases left between them. The CDR3 is 15 residues long. Per germline, CDR1 SGHVS and CDR2 FNYEAQ. CDR3 sequence: CASSRQATRGSVGFF. The CDR3 region has the DNA TGTGCCAGCAGCCGACAGGCCACCCGGGGGTCAGTTGGGTTCTTC.

There are many counts of this clonotype. CDR3 in amino acids: CASRPTGGTEAFF. As DNA, the CDR3 is TGTGCCAGCAGACCTACAGGGGGCACTGAAGCTTTCTTT. The chain couples TRBV7-2 to TRBJ1-1; 8 nucleotides agree with TRBD1. With V trimmed by 6 bases and J by 4 bases, 4 bases remained unmatched. CDR3 length: 13 residues. Per the germline V gene, CDR1 is SGHTA and CDR2 is FQGNSA.

This clonotype was seen at least ten times. V usage is TRBV7-2 and J usage is TRBJ1-5; the D is unclear. Germline V gene data show CDR1 as SGHTA and CDR2 as FQGNSA. V was shortened by 1 base and J by 4 bases, with 11 bases between the two germline ends. The CDR3 loop spans 15 amino acids. CDR3 sequence: CASSLDWQANQPQHF. The CDR3 DNA is TGTGCCAGCAGCTTAGACTGGCAGGCTAATCAGCCCCAGCATTTT.

This clonotype came up many times. The V call is TRBV7-2, the J call TRBJ1-5; perhaps TRBD1 as D (5 bases). Germline lookup yields CDR1 SGHTA and CDR2 FQGNSA. This CDR3 is 15 amino acids long. V lost 5 bases, J lost 3 bases, and 14 bases lay in between. CDR3 bases: TGTGCCAGCAGCGAGGGCGGACAATACAATCAGCCCCAGCATTTT. Translating it yields CASSEGGQYNQPQHF.

This clonotype came up many times. The V gene is TRBV7-2, the J gene TRBJ2-1, with 10 bases fitting TRBD2. The CDR3 has 16 residues. Germline-derived CDR1 and CDR2 are SGHTA and FQGNSA. The trim removed 5 bases at V and 0 bases at J, leaving 4 bases unmatched. DNA for the CDR3: TGTGCCAGCAGCCCCCGGACTAGCGGCTCCTACAATGAGCAGTTCTTC. It specifies CASSPRTSGSYNEQFF.

This clonotype occurred many times. The rearrangement joins TRBV7-2 to TRBJ2-3; 8 bases are a match to TRBD2. The J segment lost 5 bases and the V segment lost 2 bases, leaving 0 bases of the junction unmatched. The CDR3 extends over 13 amino acids. CDR1 is SGHTA, CDR2 FQGNSA, per germline. The CDR3 protein is CASSLSGRDTQYF. As DNA, the CDR3 is TGTGCCAGCAGCTTAAGCGGGAGAGATACGCAGTATTTT.

This clonotype was counted a few times. The gene calls are TRBV29-1 and TRBJ2-7; TRBD2 agrees at 13 bases. The CDR3 is made up of 15 amino acids. The junction had 8 bases not matched to a gene; V was cut back by 5 bases and J by 4 bases. Germline values: CDR1 SQVTM, CDR2 ANQGSEA. The CDR3 is CSVSGLAGVLYEQYF. CDR3 coding DNA: TGCAGCGTTTCCGGACTAGCGGGAGTTTTATACGAGCAGTACTTC.

This clonotype was seen at least ten times. V and J are TRBV20-1 and TRBJ2-4; no clear D. There are 15 residues in the CDR3. Trimming cost V 3 bases and J 5 bases, with 17 bases left between them. The germline V gene encodes CDR1 DFQATT and CDR2 SNEGSKA (reference sequence). CDR3 in DNA: TGCAGTGCTAGTAGGTCCGGGCCGGTAGAAAACATTCAGTACTTC. Translating gives CSASRSGPVENIQYF.

In this sample, this clonotype turned up many times. The rearrangement links TRBV6-2 or TRBV6-3 to TRBJ1-5; 8 nucleotides align to TRBD1. V shed 5 bases and J 5 bases; nucleotides not matched to a gene: 11. In germline, CDR1 is MNHEY, CDR2 SVGEGT. This CDR3 is built from 16 residues. CDR3 DNA: TGTGCCAGCAGTACCGCAATTCAGGGGGCACATCAGCCCCAGCATTTT. Protein product: CASSTAIQGAHQPQHF.

The rearrangement uses TRBV7-4 and TRBJ1-4; 7 bases are a match to TRBD1. The CDR3 is made up of 13 amino acids. The V segment lost 10 bases and the J segment 8 bases; nucleotides outside the gene matches: 10. Germline CDR1 reads SGHVT; CDR2 reads SQSDAQ. The DNA for the CDR3 is TGTGCCACCGGGGAGCAGGGGGTCGAAAAACTGTTTTTT. It codes for CATGEQGVEKLFF.

This clonotype was detected ten times or more. The V call is TRBV20-1, the J call TRBJ1-1; possible D gene TRBD1, 5 bases. The CDR3 has 15 amino acids. The V gene lost 3 bases and the J gene lost 0 bases, with 14 bases spanning the gap. Germline CDR1 DFQATT, CDR2 SNEGSKA (reference sequence). The CDR3 DNA reads as TGCAGTGCTAGGGCCCTAGGGGCTTTGAACACTGAAGCTTTCTTT. Its protein product is CSARALGALNTEAFF.

This clonotype appeared many times. This chain joins TRBV7-6 and TRBJ2-1; 10 nucleotides match TRBD1. The CDR3 is 14 amino acids. With V trimmed by 4 bases and J by 8 bases, 5 bases remained unmatched. Germline V lookup: CDR1 SGHVS, CDR2 FNYEAQ. CDR3 sequence: CASSSRDRGDEQFF. In DNA, the CDR3 is TGTGCCAGCAGCTCCCGGGACAGGGGCGATGAGCAGTTCTTC.

This clonotype was recorded many times. The J gene is TRBJ2-7, the V gene TRBV7-2, with 11 bases fitting TRBD1. The germline V gene has CDR1 SGHTA and CDR2 FQGNSA. This CDR3 region has 16 residues. V dropped 0 bases and J dropped 3; count of bases not matched to a gene: 4. The CDR3 sequence is CASSLAGQGAGYEQYF. The CDR3, as DNA: TGTGCCAGCAGCTTAGCCGGACAGGGGGCTGGCTACGAGCAGTACTTC.

This clonotype was counted many times. The V gene is TRBV19, the J gene TRBJ1-1, with D unresolved. This CDR3 has 13 residues. With 1 base removed from V and 7 bases from J, the gap between germline ends came to 10 bases. The V gene's germline CDR1 is LNHDA and CDR2 SQIVND (reference sequence). The CDR3 region is CASSIGRISEAFF. DNA for the CDR3: TGTGCCAGTAGTATAGGAAGGATCAGTGAAGCTTTCTTT.

This clonotype has at least ten counts. The chain carries TRBV7-2 and TRBJ1-1; D is unclear. V lost 6 bases and J 0 bases, leaving 11 bases between the germline ends. The CDR3 is 14 residues long. Germline CDR1 and CDR2: SGHTA and FQGNSA. The DNA for the CDR3 is TGTGCCAGCAGACAAAACCCCATGAACACTGAAGCTTTCTTT. Translating gives CASRQNPMNTEAFF.

This chain connects TRBV19 to TRBJ1-5, with 9 nucleotides matching TRBD1. The CDR3 runs to 14 residues. The V and J ends lost 6 bases and 7 bases, in that order; junction bases with no gene match: 7. The germline V gene encodes CDR1 LNHDA and CDR2 SQIVND (reference sequence). As DNA, the CDR3 is TGTGCCAGTAGATTCATGGACAGGGGACAGCCCCAGCATTTT. Protein sequence: CASRFMDRGQPQHF. The full variable domain, in which reference TRBV19 and TRBJ1-5 provide the parts outside the CDR3, is DGGITQSPKYLFRKEGQNVTLSCEQNLNHDAMYWYRQDPGQGLRLIYYSQIVNDFQKGDIAEGYSVSREKKESFPLTVTSAQKNPTAFYLCASRFMDRGQPQHFGDGTRLSIL.

This clonotype was observed a handful of times. V and J are TRBV5-1 and TRBJ2-5; 8 bases align to TRBD2. This CDR3 spans 15 amino acids. V gave up 4 bases and J gave up 1 base; unmatched junction bases: 6. The germline V gene encodes CDR1 SGHRS and CDR2 YFSETQ. The CDR3: CASSRGAGGQETQYF. CDR3 in DNA: TGCGCCAGCAGCAGGGGTGCGGGGGGCCAAGAGACCCAGTACTTC.

This clonotype was recorded many times. The chain has TRBV12-3 or TRBV12-4 and TRBJ2-3, with D maybe TRBD1 (6 bases). CDR3 length equals 14 residues. V was cut by 8 bases and J by 3 bases, with 15 bases left in between. CDR3 DNA sequence: TGTGCCAGCGGCTCCCCAGGGGAGACAGATACGCAGTATTTT. Amino acids: CASGSPGETDTQYF.

The chain couples TRBV7-2 to TRBJ2-7; a weak D match, TRBD1 (7 bases). V lost 5 bases and J 1 base, leaving 15 bases between the germline ends. This CDR3 is built from 15 residues. The germline V gene has CDR1 SGHTA and CDR2 FQGNSA. CDR3 bases: TGTGCCAGCAGCCTTCAGGAGGGGGCATCCTACGAGCAGTACTTC. It is translated as CASSLQEGASYEQYF.

The CDR3 bases are TGTGCCAGCAGCCCTCTGACTAGCGGGGCCCTCCGGGAGCAGTTCTTC. It translates to CASSPLTSGALREQFF. The chain links TRBV14 to TRBJ2-1; 11 bases fit TRBD2. Germline V gene lookup returns CDR1 SGHDN and CDR2 FVKESK. This CDR3 is 16 amino acids long. V shed 4 bases and J 10 bases; nucleotides not matched to a gene: 12.

This clonotype has just a few counts. This chain connects TRBV5-3 to TRBJ2-7; D remains ambiguous. TRBV5-3 is classed as an ORF, of uncertain function. The germline V and J ends were trimmed by 4 bases and 2 bases, with 10 bases remaining between them. The CDR3 sequence is 13 residues long. The CDR3 DNA reads as TGTGCCAGAAGCCTCGACGCGACCTACGAGCAGTACTTC. As protein: CARSLDATYEQYF.

This clonotype was picked up a small number of times. The V and J genes are TRBV5-1 and TRBJ2-2; perhaps TRBD2 as D (5 bases). Per the germline V gene, CDR1 is SGHRS and CDR2 is YFSETQ. With 0 bases removed from V and 2 bases from J, the gap between germline ends came to 5 bases. CDR3 size: 14 residues. The CDR3 DNA follows: TGCGCCAGCAGCTTGGCTAGCAACACCGGGGAGCTGTTTTTT. It specifies CASSLASNTGELFF.

Many counts were recorded for this clonotype. The chain recombines TRBV7-2 with TRBJ2-1; 11 positions agree with TRBD2. The V segment lost 0 bases and the J segment 9 bases; nucleotides outside the gene matches: 7. The CDR3 is made up of 16 amino acids. CDR1 is SGHTA and CDR2 is FQGNSA in the germline V gene. As DNA, the CDR3 is TGTGCCAGCAGCTTAGCAGTAGCGGGAGGGAACGGTGAGCAGTTCTTC. This gives the protein CASSLAVAGGNGEQFF. Variable domain in full (rest from reference TRBV7-2 and TRBJ2-1): GAGVSQSPSNKVTEKGKDVELRCDPISGHTALYWYRQSLGQGLEFLIYFQGNSAPDKSGLPSDRFSAERTGGSVSTLTIQRTQQEDSAVYLCASSLAVAGGNGEQFFGPGTRLTVL.

V is TRBV6-2 or TRBV6-3 and J is TRBJ2-7, with 11 bases matching TRBD1. V shed 7 bases, J shed 5 bases, and the junction held 4 bases outside the gene matches. CDR1 and CDR2 from the germline V gene are MNHEY and SVGEGT. The CDR3 is 13 amino acids. The CDR3 sequence is CASTGQGGHEQYF. CDR3 DNA: TGTGCCAGCACGGGACAGGGGGGCCACGAGCAGTACTTC.

There are a few counts of this clonotype. The chain has TRBV20-1 and TRBJ2-5, with D perhaps matching TRBD1 or TRBD2 (5 bases each). The CDR3 consists of 14 residues. Trimming removed 6 bases at V and 0 bases at J, with 14 bases between. Per germline, CDR1 DFQATT and CDR2 SNEGSKA (reference sequence). CDR3 sequence (DNA): TGCAGTGCACTTGGACTGGGGCACCAAGAGACCCAGTACTTC. Translated, it gives CSALGLGHQETQYF.

This clonotype was seen repeatedly, ten times or more. The CDR3 nucleotides read TGTGCCAGCAGCTTAGGGGATAAGGGGAATCAGCCCCAGCATTTT. Amino acid sequence: CASSLGDKGNQPQHF. The chain is built from TRBV7-9 and TRBJ1-5; D perhaps matches TRBD1 (5 bases). Trimming took off 1 base at V and 4 bases at J, with 11 bases between the two ends. The CDR3 runs to 15 residues. The germline gives CDR1 SEHNR, CDR2 FQNEAQ (reference sequence).

This clonotype came up many times. The chain uses TRBV6-2 or TRBV6-3 and TRBJ1-1; TRBD1 matches 7 bases. V trimming: 6 bases; J trimming: 5 bases; junction bases outside the gene matches: 6. CDR3 length: 13 amino acids. The germline gives CDR1 MNHEY, CDR2 SVGEGT. The DNA of the CDR3 is TGTGCCAGCAGACCGACAGGGAAAACTGAAGCTTTCTTT. Translation gives CASRPTGKTEAFF.